This T cell receptor beta chain was sequenced in a study of cytomegalovirus exposure and HLA in healthy donors. Vbeta (60) and Jbeta (13) primers were used in the PCR. The method was immunoSEQ multiplex PCR; TCRdb's version includes in-frame clones alone and lacks a portion of them. Its table records 160,000 or so clones. V lost 3 bases and J 0 bases, leaving 2 bases between the germline ends. This CDR3 is built from 13 residues. Germline V gene data show CDR1 as MGHDK and CDR2 as SYGVNS. On this clone: Its target is not known.

Though probably carrying unrecorded immune exposures, donors were nominally healthy at sampling. Notes on the study in general: A later analysis found most CMV-associated TCR beta chains apparently HLA-restricted.

V is TRBV25-1 and J is TRBJ2-2; D gene uncertain. Source material: PBMCs. This clonotype was obtained from a man aged 30 to 39 in good health and CMV-seronegative. CDR3 residues: CASSDTNTGELFF. The CDR3 DNA is TGTGCCAGCAGTGACACGAACACCGGGGAGCTGTTTTTT.